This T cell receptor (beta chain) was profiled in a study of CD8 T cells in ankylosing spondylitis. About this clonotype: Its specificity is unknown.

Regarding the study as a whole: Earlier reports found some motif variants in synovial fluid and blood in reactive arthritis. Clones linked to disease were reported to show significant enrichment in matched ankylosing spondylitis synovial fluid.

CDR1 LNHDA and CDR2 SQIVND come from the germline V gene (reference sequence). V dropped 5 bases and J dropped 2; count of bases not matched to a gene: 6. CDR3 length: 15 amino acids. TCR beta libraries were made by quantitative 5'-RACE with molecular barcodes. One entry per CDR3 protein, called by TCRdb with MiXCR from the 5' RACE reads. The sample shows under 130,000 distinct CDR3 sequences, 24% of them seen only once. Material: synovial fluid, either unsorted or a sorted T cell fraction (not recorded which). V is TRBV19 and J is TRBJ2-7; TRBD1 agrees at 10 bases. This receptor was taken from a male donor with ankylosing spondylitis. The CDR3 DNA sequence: TGTGCCAGTAGTCTCCCCGGACAGGGGGCCTACGAGCAGTACTTC. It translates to CASSLPGQGAYEQYF.